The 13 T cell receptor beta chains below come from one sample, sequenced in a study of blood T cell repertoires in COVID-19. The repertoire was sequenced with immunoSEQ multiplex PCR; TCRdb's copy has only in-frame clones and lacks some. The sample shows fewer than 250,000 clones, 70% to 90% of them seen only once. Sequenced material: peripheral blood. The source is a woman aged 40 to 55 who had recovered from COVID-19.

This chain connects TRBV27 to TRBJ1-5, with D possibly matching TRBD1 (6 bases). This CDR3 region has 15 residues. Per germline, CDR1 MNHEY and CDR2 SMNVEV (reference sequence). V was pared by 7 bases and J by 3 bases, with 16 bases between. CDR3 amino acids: CASTAGRGDNQPQHF. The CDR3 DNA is TGTGCCAGCACCGCGGGGAGGGGGGACAATCAGCCCCAGCATTTT.

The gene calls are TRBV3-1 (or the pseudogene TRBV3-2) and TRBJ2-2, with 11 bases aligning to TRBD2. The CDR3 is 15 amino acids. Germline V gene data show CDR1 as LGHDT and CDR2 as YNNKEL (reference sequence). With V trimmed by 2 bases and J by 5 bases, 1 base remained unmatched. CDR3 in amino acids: CASSQRTSGTGELFF. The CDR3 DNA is TGTGCCAGCAGCCAAAGGACTAGCGGGACCGGGGAGCTGTTTTTT.

CDR3 bases: TGCGCCAGCAGCTTGGGGCCAGGGGAATCCTACGAGCAGTACTTC. Protein product: CASSLGPGESYEQYF. This chain connects TRBV5-1 to TRBJ2-7, with D possibly matching TRBD1 (6 bases). Germline V CDR1 and CDR2: SGHRS, YFSETQ. V lost 0 bases, J lost 1 base, and 11 bases lay in between. CDR3 size: 15 residues.

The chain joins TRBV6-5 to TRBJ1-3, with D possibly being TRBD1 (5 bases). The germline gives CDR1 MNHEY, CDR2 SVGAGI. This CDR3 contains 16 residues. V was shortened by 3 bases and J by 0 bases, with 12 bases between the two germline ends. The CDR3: CASSYSGFGSGNTIYF. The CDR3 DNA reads TGTGCCAGCAGTTATTCAGGGTTCGGCTCTGGAAACACCATATATTTT.

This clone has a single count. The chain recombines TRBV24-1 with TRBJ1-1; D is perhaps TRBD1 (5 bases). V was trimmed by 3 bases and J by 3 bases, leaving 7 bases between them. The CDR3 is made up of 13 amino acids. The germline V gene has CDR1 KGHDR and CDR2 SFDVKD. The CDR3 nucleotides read TGTGCCACCAGTGATGGACAAGACACTGAAGCTTTCTTT. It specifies CATSDGQDTEAFF.

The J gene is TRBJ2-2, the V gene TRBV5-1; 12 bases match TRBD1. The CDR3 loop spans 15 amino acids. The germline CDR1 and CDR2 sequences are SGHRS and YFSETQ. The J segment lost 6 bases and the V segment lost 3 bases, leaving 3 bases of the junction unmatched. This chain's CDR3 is CASSSGQGASGELFF. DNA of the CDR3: TGCGCCAGCAGCTCGGGACAGGGGGCGTCCGGGGAGCTGTTTTTT.

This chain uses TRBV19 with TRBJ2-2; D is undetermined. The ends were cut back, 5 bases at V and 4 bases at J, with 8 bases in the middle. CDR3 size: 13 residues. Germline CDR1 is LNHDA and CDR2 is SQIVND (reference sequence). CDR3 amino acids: CASSLAPTGELFF. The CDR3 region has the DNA TGTGCCAGTAGTTTGGCACCCACCGGGGAGCTGTTTTTT.

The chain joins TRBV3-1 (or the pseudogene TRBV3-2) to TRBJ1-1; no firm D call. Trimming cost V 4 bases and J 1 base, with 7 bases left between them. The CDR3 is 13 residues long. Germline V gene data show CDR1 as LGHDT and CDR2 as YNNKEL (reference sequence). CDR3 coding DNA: TGTGCCAGCAGCCCCTACGGGAACACTGAAGCTTTCTTT. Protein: CASSPYGNTEAFF.

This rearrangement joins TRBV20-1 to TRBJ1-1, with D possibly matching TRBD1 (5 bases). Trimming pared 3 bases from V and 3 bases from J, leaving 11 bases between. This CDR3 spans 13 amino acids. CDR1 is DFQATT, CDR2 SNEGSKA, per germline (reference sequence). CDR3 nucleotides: TGCAGTGCTAGTCAGGGCCAGTACACTGAAGCTTTCTTT. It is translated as CSASQGQYTEAFF.

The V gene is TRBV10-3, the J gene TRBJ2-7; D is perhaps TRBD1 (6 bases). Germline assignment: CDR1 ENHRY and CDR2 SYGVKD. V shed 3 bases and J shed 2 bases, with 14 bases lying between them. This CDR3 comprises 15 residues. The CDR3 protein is CAISDSGDITYEQYF. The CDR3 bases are TGTGCCATCAGTGACTCAGGGGACATAACCTACGAGCAGTACTTC.

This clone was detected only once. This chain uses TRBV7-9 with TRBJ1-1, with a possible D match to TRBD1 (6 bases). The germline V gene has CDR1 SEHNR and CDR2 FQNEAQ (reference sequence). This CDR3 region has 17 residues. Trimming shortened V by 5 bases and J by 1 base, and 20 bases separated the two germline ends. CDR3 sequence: CASSPGGGEGQNTEAFF. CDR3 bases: TGTGCCAGCAGCCCCGGGGGCGGGGAGGGGCAGAACACTGAAGCTTTCTTT.

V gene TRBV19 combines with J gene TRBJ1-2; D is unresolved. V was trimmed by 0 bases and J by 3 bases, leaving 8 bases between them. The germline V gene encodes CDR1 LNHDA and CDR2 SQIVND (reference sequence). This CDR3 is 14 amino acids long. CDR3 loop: CASSIDSGYYGYTF. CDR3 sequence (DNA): TGTGCCAGTAGTATAGACTCGGGTTACTATGGCTACACCTTC.

CDR3 in DNA: TGTGCCTGGAGTGGAGGAGGGAAAGAGACCCAGTACTTC. Translating it yields CAWSGGGKETQYF. This chain links TRBV30 with TRBJ2-5, with D perhaps matching TRBD2 (6 bases). Trimming took off 1 base at V and 3 bases at J, with 9 bases between the two ends. This CDR3 region has 13 residues. From germline, CDR1 is GTSNPN and CDR2 SVGIG (reference sequence).